The 25 T cell receptor beta chains below come from one sample, sequenced in a study of T-cell reconstitution after alpha-beta-depleted transplantation in children. Unique molecular identifiers featured in how the TCRbeta library was prepared. TCRdb re-called the PCR reads through MiXCR, storing one row per CDR3 protein. The table includes roughly 590,000 distinct CDR3 sequences, approximately 16% detected once. Material: PBMCs from the stem cell graft donor, obtained from the stem cell graft. These receptors were collected from a human donor who donated a stem cell graft to a child with acute myeloid leukemia.

The chain has TRBV21-1 and TRBJ2-7. TRBV21-1 is noted as a pseudogene. This CDR3 comprises 16 residues. The CDR3 reads CASSKAKTPNSYEQYV. The CDR3 DNA follows: TGTGCCAGCAGCAAAGCAAAGACACCTAACTCTTACGAGCAGTACGTC.

The V gene is TRBV20-1, the J gene TRBJ2-7; D call uncertain. The CDR3 consists of 14 residues. CDR1 and CDR2 (germline): DFQATT, SNEGSKA (reference sequence). Between the trimmed V and J ends, which lost 0 bases and 3 bases, there was a span of 12 bases. CDR3: CSARDPRVGYEQYF. The CDR3 region has the DNA TGCAGTGCTAGAGATCCCCGGGTCGGCTACGAGCAGTACTTC.

The chain links TRBV7-9 to TRBJ2-6; D gene ambiguous. Germline CDR1 SEHNR, CDR2 FQNEAQ (reference sequence). CDR3 length equals 14 residues. V was shortened by 6 bases and J by 0 bases, with 6 bases between the two germline ends. CDR3 amino acids: CASSHVSGANVLTF. The CDR3 coding sequence is TGTGCCAGCAGTCACGTCTCTGGGGCCAACGTCCTGACTTTC. The variable domain in full, with the rest retrieved from reference TRBV7-9 and TRBJ2-6, is DTGVSQNPRHKITKRGQNVTFRCDPISEHNRLYWYRQTLGQGPEFLTYFQNEAQLEKSRLLSDRFSAERPKGSFSTLEIQRTEQGDSAMYLCASSHVSGANVLTFGAGSRLTVL.

The chain carries TRBV30 and TRBJ2-7; tentatively, D is TRBD1 (5 bases). CDR3 length: 13 residues. V dropped 0 bases and J dropped 3 bases, with 9 bases sitting between them. The germline V gene has CDR1 GTSNPN and CDR2 SVGIG (reference sequence). The CDR3 DNA sequence: TGTGCCTGGAGTGTAGGGGCCGTCTACGAGCAGTACTTC. As protein: CAWSVGAVYEQYF.

This rearrangement joins TRBV5-1 to TRBJ2-3; 10 nucleotides line up with TRBD2. With 2 bases clipped from V and 2 bases from J, the junction kept 2 bases outside the gene matches. Germline V CDR1 and CDR2: SGHRS, YFSETQ. The CDR3 length is 15 residues. CDR3 in DNA: TGCGCCAGCAGCTTACTAGCGGGGAACACAGATACGCAGTATTTT. It encodes CASSLLAGNTDTQYF.

Only a few counts were recorded for this clonotype. This chain connects TRBV10-3 to TRBJ1-1; tentative D call: TRBD1 (6 bases). Trimming took off 6 bases at V and 5 bases at J, with 13 bases between the two ends. CDR3 size: 13 residues. The germline V gene encodes CDR1 ENHRY and CDR2 SYGVKD. CDR3 sequence reads: CAIRNRDMTEAFF. The CDR3 DNA reads as TGTGCCATCAGAAACAGGGACATGACTGAAGCTTTCTTT.

The sample holds a few counts of this clonotype. The DNA for the CDR3 is TGTGCCAGCAGCTTAGGGGCTCAGGTATCCTCCTACGAGCAGTACGTC. It yields the protein CASSLGAQVSSYEQYV. The V and J genes are TRBV7-8 and TRBJ2-7; D is undetermined. The V end was cut by 1 base, the J end by 0 bases, with 13 bases between. This CDR3 comprises 16 residues. Germline CDR1 is SGHVS and CDR2 is FQNEAQ.

This clonotype was found a few times. The gene calls are TRBV6-5 and TRBJ1-5; 9 bases are shared with TRBD1. The CDR3 length is 14 residues. With V trimmed by 5 bases and J by 2 bases, 1 base remained unmatched. Looked up from germline, CDR1 is MNHEY and CDR2 is SVGAGI. The CDR3 is CASSTGGGNQPQHF. The CDR3, as DNA: TGTGCCAGCAGTACAGGGGGCGGCAATCAGCCCCAGCATTTT.

This clonotype was recorded at least ten times. This chain connects TRBV12-3 or TRBV12-4 to TRBJ2-7; D possibly corresponds to TRBD1 (5 bases). CDR3 size: 14 residues. Trimming took 6 bases from V and 4 from J, leaving 16 bases between them. The CDR3 region has the DNA TGTGCCAGCAGCGCTGACAGCTTACCTTACGAGCAGTACTTC. Its translation: CASSADSLPYEQYF.

The table lists this clonotype with many counts. The gene calls are TRBV20-1 and TRBJ2-5; 12 nucleotides align to TRBD2. The trim removed 0 bases at V and 1 base at J, leaving 3 bases unmatched. CDR1 DFQATT and CDR2 SNEGSKA come from the germline V gene (reference sequence). CDR3 length: 16 residues. The CDR3 bases are TGCAGTGCTAGAGATCGACTAGCGGGGGCCCAAGAGACCCAGTACTTC. It translates to CSARDRLAGAQETQYF.

This clonotype came up a few times. The chain links TRBV10-2 to TRBJ2-7; D ambiguous. Germline CDR1 WSHSY, CDR2 SAAADI. The CDR3 is 17 residues long. V lost 0 bases and J lost 4, with 19 bases in between. The CDR3 DNA is TGCGCCAGCAGTGAGTCTGGTGGGCAGTTATATCCTTACGAGCAGTACGTC. Translated, it gives CASSESGGQLYPYEQYV.

The rearrangement joins TRBV7-7 to TRBJ2-1, with D perhaps matching TRBD1 (6 bases). This CDR3 is built from 15 residues. Germline-derived CDR1 and CDR2 are SSHAT and FNYEAQ (reference sequence). Trimming took 1 base from V and 4 from J, leaving 11 bases between them. CDR3 nucleotides: TGTGCCAGCAGCTTAGGGCAGGGGCGGTACAATGAGCAGTTCTTC. Translation: CASSLGQGRYNEQFF.

In this sample, this clonotype turned up many times. The rearrangement uses TRBV20-1 and TRBJ2-7; D possibly corresponds to TRBD1 (6 bases). This CDR3 region has 10 residues. Germline loops: CDR1 DFQATT, CDR2 SNEGSKA (reference sequence). Here the CDR3 DNA reads TGCAGTGCTAGAGAGACAGGAATCGCCGTC. Translating gives CSARETGIAV.

This clonotype was detected ten times or more. The chain links TRBV7-2 to TRBJ2-1; weak D call: TRBD2 (5 bases). The CDR3 contains 14 residues. CDR1 and CDR2 from the germline V gene are SGHTA and FQGNSA. Trimming removed 5 bases at V and 9 bases at J, with 17 bases between. This chain's CDR3 is CASSPRSGIGEQFF. The CDR3 region has the DNA TGTGCCAGCAGCCCCAGATCCGGGATAGGTGAGCAGTTCTTC. The full variable domain, with the rest looked up from reference TRBV7-2 and TRBJ2-1, is GAGVSQSPSNKVTEKGKDVELRCDPISGHTALYWYRQSLGQGLEFLIYFQGNSAPDKSGLPSDRFSAERTGGSVSTLTIQRTQQEDSAVYLCASSPRSGIGEQFFGPGTRLTVL.

The chain is built from TRBV5-5 and TRBJ2-7, with D possibly matching TRBD1 (6 bases). Trimming pared 2 bases from V and 1 base from J, leaving 16 bases between. The CDR3 sequence is 16 residues long. Per germline, CDR1 SGHKS and CDR2 YYEKEE (reference sequence). The CDR3 coding sequence is TGTGCCAGCAGCTTCAGGACAGACCGTACATCCTACGAGCAGTACGTC. Protein sequence: CASSFRTDRTSYEQYV.

The sample holds many counts of this clonotype. J is TRBJ1-3 and V is TRBV20-1, with 7 bases identical to TRBD1. CDR1 is DFQATT and CDR2 is SNEGSKA in the germline V gene (reference sequence). With V trimmed by 4 bases and J by 0 bases, 6 bases remained unmatched. CDR3 size: 15 residues. CDR3 sequence (DNA): TGCAGTGCTACCAGGGGGGGTCCCTCTGGAAACACCATATATTTT. It specifies CSATRGGPSGNTIYF.

This clonotype has a handful of counts. V and J are TRBV7-2 and TRBJ2-7; 15 positions match TRBD2. CDR1 and CDR2 (germline): SGHTA, FQGNSA. The CDR3 runs to 16 residues. J was trimmed by 7 bases and V by 5 bases; bases with no gene match: 9. CDR3 DNA sequence: TGTGCCAGCAGCCCGGGACTAGCGGGGGGTTCAATGGAGCAGTACTTC. Translation gives CASSPGLAGGSMEQYF.

This clonotype was detected many times. The CDR3 loop is CSAFREDEKLFF. The DNA of the CDR3 is TGCAGTGCCTTCAGGGAAGATGAAAAACTGTTTTTT. The chain employs TRBV20-1 and TRBJ1-4, with a possible D match to TRBD1 (5 bases). The V gene's germline CDR1 is DFQATT and CDR2 SNEGSKA (reference sequence). CDR3 length: 12 residues. V was shortened by 6 bases and J by 6 bases, with 11 bases between the two germline ends.

This clonotype was found many times. The chain has TRBV20-1 and TRBJ2-3, with TRBD2 identical over 12 bases. CDR3 length: 16 residues. Trimming at V came to 1 base and at J to 0 bases, leaving 2 bases not matched to a gene. Germline-derived CDR1 and CDR2 are DFQATT and SNEGSKA (reference sequence). CDR3 sequence (DNA): TGCAGTGCTAGAGCGGGGACTAGCGGGAGCACAGATACGCAGTATTTT. It specifies CSARAGTSGSTDTQYF.

The sample holds many counts of this clonotype. The chain joins TRBV20-1 to TRBJ2-7; the match to TRBD2 covers 7 bases. The CDR3 is made up of 16 amino acids. Germline loops: CDR1 DFQATT, CDR2 SNEGSKA (reference sequence). The V gene end was trimmed by 0 bases and the J gene end by 1 base; junction bases not matched to a gene: 9. The CDR3 nucleotides are TGCAGTGCTAGAGATGAGGCGGGAGATACTTCCTACGAGCAGTACTTC. Translating gives CSARDEAGDTSYEQYF.

The V call is TRBV4-3, the J call TRBJ1-5, with D hard to call. CDR3 size: 15 residues. V lost 0 bases and J lost 0, with 6 bases in between. Per germline, CDR1 LGHNA and CDR2 YSLEER. The CDR3, as DNA: TGCGCCAGCAGCCAAGATTCGGTTAGCAATCAGCCCCAGCATTTT. Amino acid sequence: CASSQDSVSNQPQHF.

There are a few counts of this clonotype. The CDR3 reads CASSSQDGGATEAFF. The CDR3, as DNA: TGTGCCAGCAGTTCCCAGGACGGAGGGGCCACTGAAGCTTTCTTT. The rearrangement links TRBV12-3 or TRBV12-4 to TRBJ1-1; D is perhaps TRBD1 (5 bases). V gave up 4 bases and J gave up 4 bases, with 16 bases separating them. This CDR3 comprises 15 residues.

This clonotype was counted at least ten times. This chain joins TRBV7-3 and TRBJ2-5; D unclear. The V gene lost 1 base and the J gene lost 1 base, with 13 bases spanning the gap. The germline gives CDR1 SGHTA, CDR2 FQGTGA. CDR3 length: 16 residues. CDR3 region: CASSLMAARAQETQYF. In nucleotides, the CDR3 is TGTGCCAGCAGCTTAATGGCGGCCAGAGCCCAAGAGACCCAGTACTTC.

This chain joins TRBV5-8 and TRBJ2-4; D may be TRBD1 (6 bases). Germline CDR1 is SGHTS and CDR2 is YDEGEE. The CDR3 is made up of 15 amino acids. With 4 bases removed from V and 1 base from J, the gap between germline ends came to 12 bases. CDR3 sequence (DNA): TGTGCCAGCAGCGGAAGAACAGGGGCCAAAAACATTCAGTACTTC. This translates into CASSGRTGAKNIQYF.

The chain couples TRBV7-2 to TRBJ2-3; no definite D call. The CDR3 runs 16 residues. V lost 3 bases and J 2 bases, leaving 15 bases between the germline ends. Germline V gene lookup returns CDR1 SGHTA and CDR2 FQGNSA. The CDR3 sequence: CASSFQPGGTTDTQYF. Written as DNA, the CDR3 is TGTGCCAGCAGCTTTCAACCGGGTGGAACCACAGATACGCAGTATTTT.